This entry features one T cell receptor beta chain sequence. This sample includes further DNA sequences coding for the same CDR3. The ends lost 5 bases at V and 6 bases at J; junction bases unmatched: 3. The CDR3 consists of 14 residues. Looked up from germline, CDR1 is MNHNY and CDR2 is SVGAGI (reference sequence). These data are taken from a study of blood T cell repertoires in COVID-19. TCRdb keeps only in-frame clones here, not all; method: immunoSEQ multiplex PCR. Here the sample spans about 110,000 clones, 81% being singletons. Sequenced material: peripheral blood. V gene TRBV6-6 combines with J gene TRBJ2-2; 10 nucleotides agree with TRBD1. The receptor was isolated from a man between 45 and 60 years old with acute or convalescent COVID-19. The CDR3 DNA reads TGTGCCAGCAGTCGGGACAGGGGTTCCGGGGAGCTGTTTTTT. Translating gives CASSRDRGSGELFF.